The sequence of this T cell receptor (beta chain) was determined in a study of T cell clones after liver transplantation. Clones were read by immunoSEQ multiplex PCR, and TCRdb kept only the in-frame ones, dropping some. The sample yields fewer than 50,000 clones, just over 85% seen once. This CDR3 comprises 15 residues. The trim removed 2 bases at V and 4 bases at J, leaving 7 bases unmatched. Germline assignment: CDR1 SGHAT and CDR2 FQNNGV. The chain combines TRBV11-2 with TRBJ1-2, with 7 bases identical to TRBD1. This sequence originates from a human patient who received a liver transplant. These T cells may partly come from the graft donor. Sequencing used CD4+ T cells from blood, obtained 24 months after liver transplant. The CDR3 reads CASSLRQGPFYGYTF. The CDR3 bases are TGTGCCAGCAGCTTACGACAGGGACCCTTCTATGGCTACACCTTC.